This paragraph reports one T cell receptor beta chain. As originally analysed: Reference gene primer amplification gave nucleated cell count estimates. Only in-frame clones appear in the TCRdb table, and some are missing; sequencing was by immunoSEQ multiplex PCR. The D gene and trimming were derived from the DNA, and the V and J assignments and clone size from that table. The repertoire holds approximately 290,000 clones, 65% to 85% seen once, with less than 20% in the top ten. These data belong to a study of blood T cell repertoires in COVID-19. In the study overall: Samples came from the United States, Italy and Spain, spanning acute and convalescent COVID-19. PBMCs, B-cell-depleted T cells, or T cells were the source of the cDNA or gDNA that made up the material.

Patients at the Seattle site were enrolled during active infection and followed longitudinally. This CDR3 spans 17 amino acids. Trimming took off 5 bases at V and 3 bases at J, with 22 bases between the two ends. Germline assignment: CDR1 MNHNY and CDR2 SVGAGI (reference sequence). This chain uses TRBV6-6 with TRBJ1-2, with TRBD1 as a possible D gene (6 bases). This receptor was identified in a person aged 65-85 years with COVID-19, enrolled during active disease. The sequencing sample was made of peripheral blood. CDR3 amino acids: CASSPLGRGGIDYGYTF. CDR3 bases: TGTGCCAGCAGTCCCCTCGGAAGGGGGGGGATCGACTATGGCTACACCTTC.